The next 22 T cell receptor beta chains were all read from a single sample in a study of control samples from healthy donors and cancer patients. The assay was immunoSEQ multiplex PCR, and TCRdb's table has in-frame clones only and misses some. This table holds under 200,000 clones, 96% found once. Sequenced material: blood. The receptor set was obtained from a woman in her 30s in good health.

The genes are TRBV18 and TRBJ2-1; D not certain. CDR3 length: 17 residues. Germline V lookup: CDR1 KGHSH, CDR2 LQKENI. V lost 5 bases and J 0 bases, leaving 17 bases between the germline ends. The CDR3 spells CASSNKNLGSSYNEQFF. The CDR3 coding sequence is TGTGCCAGCTCAAACAAGAACTTGGGTAGCTCCTACAATGAGCAGTTCTTC.

V usage is TRBV6-6 and J usage is TRBJ1-1, with 7 bases fitting TRBD1. Germline loops: CDR1 MNHNY, CDR2 SVGAGI (reference sequence). The CDR3 sequence is 15 residues long. Trimming cost V 2 bases and J 10 bases; bases outside gene matches: 13. CDR3 nucleotide sequence: TGTGCCAGCAGTTACGATCGGGTGTTACGGGACAGAGCTTTCTTT. Translation: CASSYDRVLRDRAFF.

The rearrangement links TRBV3-1 (or the pseudogene TRBV3-2) to TRBJ1-2; no clear D gene. Trimming removed 5 bases at V and 5 bases at J, with 12 bases between. The germline V gene has CDR1 LGHDT and CDR2 YNNKEL (reference sequence). CDR3 size: 13 residues. CDR3 loop: CASSSRTLYGYTF. DNA of the CDR3: TGTGCCAGCAGCTCTCGGACCCTTTATGGCTACACCTTC.

V is TRBV7-9 and J is TRBJ2-1; D is ambiguous. The CDR3 is 12 residues long. Trimming took 5 bases from V and 8 from J, leaving 10 bases between them. The V gene's germline CDR1 is SEHNR and CDR2 FQNEAQ (reference sequence). The CDR3: CASSQSGDEQFF. In DNA form, the CDR3 reads TGTGCCAGCAGCCAAAGTGGGGATGAGCAGTTCTTC.

This chain connects TRBV28 to TRBJ1-2, with D unresolved. Trimming removed 4 bases at V and 4 bases at J, with 7 bases between. The CDR3 sequence is 12 residues long. Germline V gene lookup returns CDR1 MDHEN and CDR2 SYDVKM. CDR3 protein: CASSYLLYGYTF. The CDR3 nucleotides are TGTGCCAGCAGTTACCTACTCTATGGCTACACCTTC.

V is TRBV30 and J is TRBJ2-2; no firm D call. The CDR3 sequence is 13 residues long. Trimming shortened V by 0 bases and J by 5 bases, and 7 bases separated the two germline ends. Per germline, CDR1 GTSNPN and CDR2 SVGIG (reference sequence). CDR3 coding DNA: TGTGCCTGGAGTGTTCAGGTTACCGGGGAGCTGTTTTTT. Its protein is CAWSVQVTGELFF.

The chain carries TRBV13 and TRBJ2-7, with D perhaps TRBD2 (6 bases). V was trimmed by 4 bases and J by 6 bases, leaving 25 bases between them. Germline values: CDR1 PRHDT, CDR2 FYEKMQ (reference sequence). The length of the CDR3 is 17 residues. The CDR3 here is CASSSRQERGAWGEQYF. The DNA of the CDR3 is TGTGCCAGCAGCTCCAGGCAAGAGCGCGGGGCATGGGGCGAGCAGTACTTC.

The CDR3 DNA is TGCGCCAGCAGAAACAGAAACTATGGCTACACCTTC. Amino acids: CASRNRNYGYTF. J is TRBJ1-2 and V is TRBV5-1, with D hard to call. V lost 5 bases, J lost 2 bases, and 7 bases lay in between. CDR3 length: 12 residues. The V gene's germline CDR1 is SGHRS and CDR2 YFSETQ.

The V gene is TRBV7-9, the J gene TRBJ1-5; D is undetermined. Germline V gene sequence: CDR1 SEHNR, CDR2 FQNEAQ (reference sequence). The length of the CDR3 is 14 residues. V dropped 2 bases and J dropped 4 bases, with 9 bases sitting between them. The CDR3, as DNA: TGTGCCAGCAGCTTATCAGGAGTTAATCAGCCCCAGCATTTT. Its translation: CASSLSGVNQPQHF.

The chain uses TRBV2 and TRBJ1-5; 7 bases align to TRBD1. Germline V gene data show CDR1 as SNHLY and CDR2 as FYNNEI. The V and J ends lost 11 bases and 0 bases, in that order; junction bases with no gene match: 7. The CDR3 is 14 amino acids. CDR3: CAGSQGTSNQPQHF. CDR3 sequence (DNA): TGTGCCGGATCACAGGGGACTAGCAATCAGCCCCAGCATTTT.

This sequence joins TRBV12-5 and TRBJ2-1; D might be TRBD1 (6 bases). Germline CDR1 LGHNT, CDR2 FRNRAP. The CDR3 is 13 residues long. Trimming left V 7 bases short and J 10 bases short, with 17 bases between. CDR3 amino acids: CASEGGFGAEQFF. The CDR3 nucleotides read TGTGCTAGTGAAGGGGGTTTTGGGGCGGAGCAGTTCTTC. The variable domain in full, completed from reference TRBV12-5 and TRBJ2-1, reads DARVTQTPRHKVTEMGQEVTMRCQPILGHNTVFWYRQTMMQGLELLAYFRNRAPLDDSGMPKDRFSAEMPDATLATLKIQPSEPRDSAVYFCASEGGFGAEQFFGPGTRLTVL.

The J gene is TRBJ2-2, the V gene TRBV3-1 (or the pseudogene TRBV3-2); unclear D gene. The CDR3 runs to 11 residues. Germline CDR1 reads LGHDT; CDR2 reads YNNKEL (reference sequence). Between the trimmed V and J ends, which lost 5 bases and 7 bases, there was a span of 5 bases. CDR3 in amino acids: CASSSIGELFF. The CDR3 DNA is TGTGCCAGCAGCTCCATCGGGGAGCTGTTTTTT.

This chain connects TRBV19 to TRBJ2-7; tentative D call: TRBD1 (5 bases). The CDR3 length is 14 residues. Trimming left V 3 bases short and J 5 bases short, with 14 bases between. The germline V gene has CDR1 LNHDA and CDR2 SQIVND (reference sequence). CDR3 region: CASSMGPPSDEQYF. The CDR3 DNA reads TGTGCCAGTAGTATGGGGCCCCCCTCGGACGAGCAGTACTTC.

This sequence joins TRBV5-4 and TRBJ2-2, with TRBD1 matching 9 bases. V shed 7 bases and J 2 bases; nucleotides not matched to a gene: 9. CDR3 length: 16 residues. Germline V gene data show CDR1 as SGHNT and CDR2 as YYREEE (reference sequence). CDR3 sequence: CASAPGQGGNTGELFF. CDR3 DNA sequence: TGTGCCAGCGCCCCGGGACAGGGAGGAAACACCGGGGAGCTGTTTTTT.

J is TRBJ2-5 and V is TRBV6-1; D is ambiguous. The CDR3 spans 12 residues. Trimming took off 1 base at V and 5 bases at J, with 5 bases between the two ends. CDR1 is MNHNS and CDR2 is SASEGT in the germline V gene. This CDR3 reads CASSEVGETQYF. The CDR3 region has the DNA TGTGCCAGCAGTGAAGTGGGGGAGACCCAGTACTTC.

This clone was seen a single time. The CDR3 sequence is CASSEALAGGPRLFF. The CDR3 DNA reads as TGTGCCAGCAGTGAAGCTTTAGCGGGGGGGCCTCGGTTGTTCTTC. The chain links TRBV6-1 to TRBJ2-1; TRBD2 matches at 11 bases. The length of the CDR3 is 15 residues. J gave up 15 bases and V 0 bases, and 10 bases lay outside the gene matches. Germline loops: CDR1 MNHNS, CDR2 SASEGT.

The chain links TRBV20-1 to TRBJ1-5; possibly TRBD1 for D (5 bases). The V gene's germline CDR1 is DFQATT and CDR2 SNEGSKA (reference sequence). Between the trimmed V and J ends, which lost 7 bases and 8 bases, there was a span of 12 bases. The CDR3 sequence is 11 residues long. CDR3 in amino acids: CSVGVAEPQHF. The CDR3 DNA sequence: TGCAGTGTGGGGGTTGCGGAGCCCCAGCATTTT.

The chain employs TRBV7-9 and TRBJ1-2; perhaps TRBD1 as D (5 bases). Germline-derived CDR1 and CDR2 are SEHNR and FQNEAQ (reference sequence). The ends were cut back, 6 bases at V and 2 bases at J, with 13 bases in the middle. This CDR3 is built from 14 residues. CDR3 DNA: TGTGCCAGCAGTGTTTGGGGGGACAACTATGGCTACACCTTC. This translates into CASSVWGDNYGYTF.

The V gene is TRBV21-1, the J gene TRBJ1-6; the DNA was not used to check the table's D call, TRBD1. TRBV21-1 is flagged as a pseudogene. This CDR3 spans 15 amino acids. This CDR3 is CASSKWWQNNSPLHF. The CDR3, as DNA: TGTGCCAGCAGCAAATGGTGGCAAAATAATTCACCCCTCCACTTT.

The rearrangement uses TRBV29-1 and TRBJ2-2; D uncertain. The CDR3 consists of 11 residues. Germline-derived CDR1 and CDR2 are SQVTM and ANQGSEA. The V and J ends lost 5 bases and 4 bases respectively, with 5 bases between them. The CDR3 DNA sequence: TGCAGCGTTCCGTTCACCGGGGAGCTGTTTTTT. Translating it yields CSVPFTGELFF.

V usage is TRBV6-2 or TRBV6-3 and J usage is TRBJ2-7; D perhaps matches TRBD1 (5 bases). This CDR3 contains 14 residues. V was pared by 2 bases and J by 0 bases, with 8 bases between. Germline CDR1 MNHEY, CDR2 SVGEGT. CDR3 in DNA: TGTGCCAGCAGTTACCGGACAAGCTCCTACGAGCAGTACTTC. It translates to CASSYRTSSYEQYF.

This clone was seen just once. The rearrangement links TRBV21-1 to TRBJ1-5; the table assigns TRBD1, which was not confirmed against the DNA. TRBV21-1 is an annotated pseudogene. The CDR3 spans 15 residues. This CDR3 reads CASSTIRDGNQPQHF. For the CDR3, the DNA is TGTGCCAGCAGCACGATCAGGGATGGCAATCAGCCCCAGCATTTT.